The clone carrying this T cell receptor (beta chain) was seen a handful of times. The antigen remains undetermined. This sample stems from a study of vaccination effects on CD4 cells after COVID-19. Looking at the study overall: Antigen-specific CD4+ T cells were expanded with viral peptide pools in the ViraFEST assay before sequencing. Samples taken from a few convalescent patients early and late after vaccination were obtained.

CDR1 and CDR2 (germline): DFQATT, SNEGSKA (reference sequence). V was cut by 3 bases and J by 0 bases, with 12 bases left in between. CDR3 length: 14 residues. Cells that had been cultured for about 10 days were the source of isolated CD4+ T cells. It was between March and December 2020 that the person had a SARS-CoV-2 infection confirmed by PCR. Each person got two doses of an mRNA SARS-CoV-2 vaccine, BNT162b2 or mRNA-1273. The authors replaced half the medium with IL-2 medium on days 3 and 7. Sequenced by immunoSEQ multiplex PCR; TCRdb stores in-frame clones only, minus some. The top ten clones hold 5% to 6.5% of a sample with some 50,000 clones, around 80% of them seen once.

The rearrangement links TRBV20-1 to TRBJ2-7; D gene uncertain. This material consisted of CD4+ T cells from PBMCs cultured without peptide, taken after COVID-19 vaccination. The TCR was taken from a human donor who had a prior SARS-CoV-2 infection. The CDR3 coding sequence is TGCAGTGCTAGTATAAAGGCCGGCTCCTACGAGCAGTACTTC. Translation gives CSASIKAGSYEQYF.